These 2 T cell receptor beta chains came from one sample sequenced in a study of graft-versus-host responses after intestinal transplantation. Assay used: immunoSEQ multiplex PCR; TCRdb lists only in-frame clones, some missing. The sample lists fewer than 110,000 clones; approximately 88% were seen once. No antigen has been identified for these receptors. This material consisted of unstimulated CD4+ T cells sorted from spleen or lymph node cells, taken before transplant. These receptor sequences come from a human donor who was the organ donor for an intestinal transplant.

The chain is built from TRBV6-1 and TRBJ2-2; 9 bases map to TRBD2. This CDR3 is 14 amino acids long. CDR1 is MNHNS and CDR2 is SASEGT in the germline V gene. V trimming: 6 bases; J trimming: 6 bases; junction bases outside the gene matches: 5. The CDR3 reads CASRGGRVPGELFF. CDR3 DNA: TGTGCCAGCAGGGGCGGGAGGGTACCCGGGGAGCTGTTTTTT.

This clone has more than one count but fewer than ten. The CDR3 DNA is TGTGCCAGCAGCCCCGGGAAAGGGGGTGAAGAGACCCAGTACTTC. As protein: CASSPGKGGEETQYF. J is TRBJ2-5 and V is TRBV14; possible D gene TRBD1, 6 bases. Trimming cost V 4 bases and J 3 bases, with 15 bases left between them. CDR1 and CDR2 from the germline V gene are SGHDN and FVKESK. The CDR3 has 15 residues.